The clone carrying this TCR beta chain has a handful of counts. Its antigen is not known. Looked up from germline, CDR1 is SEHNR and CDR2 is FQNEAQ (reference sequence). The CDR3 is 16 amino acids. With V trimmed by 5 bases and J by 4 bases, 11 bases remained unmatched. These data originate in a study of post-analysis software for immune sequencing data. For the study at large: There were relapsing-remitting, secondary progressive and progressive-relapsing multiple sclerosis among the disease courses included. Study observations and caveats: Among five TRBV segments more frequent in patients than controls were TRBV5-6, TRBV5-1 and TRBV20-1.

TCR beta cDNA libraries had unique molecular identifiers. TCRdb re-analysed the PCR reads in MiXCR, keeping a single row per CDR3 protein. The sample lists hundreds of thousands of distinct CDR3 sequences, nearly 45% occurring once. V is TRBV7-9 and J is TRBJ2-1; TRBD2 matches at 7 bases. This clonotype originated in a girl under 18 with multiple sclerosis. Sequencing was performed on blood. The CDR3 nucleotides are TGTGCCAGCAGCAGGTCCTGGGAGGGCCTATACAATGAGCAGTTCTTC. It codes for CASSRSWEGLYNEQFF.